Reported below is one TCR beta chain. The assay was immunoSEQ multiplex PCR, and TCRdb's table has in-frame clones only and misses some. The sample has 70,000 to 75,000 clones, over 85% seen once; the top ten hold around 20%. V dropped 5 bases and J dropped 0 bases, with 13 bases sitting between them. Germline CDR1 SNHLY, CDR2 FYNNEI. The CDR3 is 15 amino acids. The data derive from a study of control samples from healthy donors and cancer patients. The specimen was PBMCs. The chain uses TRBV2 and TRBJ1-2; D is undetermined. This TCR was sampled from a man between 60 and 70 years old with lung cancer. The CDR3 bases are TGTGCCAGCAGTTTTACTCAGAAAGCTAACTATGGCTACACCTTC. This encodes CASSFTQKANYGYTF. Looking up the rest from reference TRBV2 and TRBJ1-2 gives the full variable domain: EPEVTQTPSHQVTQMGQEVILRCVPISNHLYFYWYRQILGQKVEFLVSFYNNEISEKSEIFDDQFSVERPDGSNFTLKIRSTKLEDSAMYFCASSFTQKANYGYTFGSGTRLTVV.